A single sample is the source of the 9 T cell receptor beta chains below, sequenced in a study of blood T cell repertoires in COVID-19. Repertoires were generated with immunoSEQ multiplex PCR, while TCRdb's copy carries only in-frame clones and drops some. The data contain around 270,000 clones, 80% to 85% of them singletons. The source material was peripheral blood. The receptor source for this set is a man in his 60s with acute or convalescent COVID-19.

With respect to this clone: Other DNA sequences in this sample translate to the same CDR3. The chain couples TRBV19 to TRBJ2-2; D possibly corresponds to TRBD1 (5 bases). The V gene's germline CDR1 is LNHDA and CDR2 SQIVND (reference sequence). Trimming took 6 bases from V and 5 from J, leaving 7 bases between them. CDR3 length: 12 residues. The CDR3 DNA is TGTGCCAGTAGAACAGGAACCGGGGAGCTGTTTTTT. Its protein product is CASRTGTGELFF.

For the CDR3, the DNA is TGTGCCAGCAGCCGAACAAAACGACTAGCGCAGTATTTT. Translation gives CASSRTKRLAQYF. The genes are TRBV12-3 or TRBV12-4 and TRBJ2-3; maybe TRBD2 (6 bases). The CDR3 is 13 amino acids. Trimming pared 6 bases from V and 10 bases from J, leaving 17 bases between.

This clone appeared a few times. V usage is TRBV5-1 and J usage is TRBJ2-4; 12 bases match TRBD2. Germline V lookup: CDR1 SGHRS, CDR2 YFSETQ. Losses at the gene ends were 0 bases for V and 6 bases for J; bases not matched to a gene: 4. This CDR3 is 16 amino acids long. CDR3: CASSLGWGLAGNIQYF. DNA of the CDR3: TGCGCCAGCAGCTTGGGGTGGGGACTAGCGGGAAACATTCAGTACTTC.

DNA for the CDR3: TGTGCCAGCAGCCCTCACGGGACTAGCGGGGTGGATGAGCAGTTCTTC. Translating it yields CASSPHGTSGVDEQFF. This chain connects TRBV3-1 (or the pseudogene TRBV3-2) to TRBJ2-1; 13 bases agree with TRBD2. Germline V gives CDR1 LGHDT, CDR2 YNNKEL (reference sequence). This CDR3 contains 16 residues. V gave up 4 bases and J gave up 8 bases; unmatched junction bases: 8.

V gene TRBV7-9 combines with J gene TRBJ2-1; 9 nucleotides match TRBD2. The CDR3 extends over 17 amino acids. V gave up 5 bases and J gave up 7 bases; unmatched junction bases: 15. The germline V gene encodes CDR1 SEHNR and CDR2 FQNEAQ (reference sequence). CDR3 loop: CASSAHIRAGGENEQFF. As DNA, the CDR3 is TGTGCCAGCAGCGCCCATATCAGAGCGGGAGGTGAAAATGAGCAGTTCTTC.

The chain is built from TRBV7-9 and TRBJ2-2; 9 nucleotides line up with TRBD1. From germline, CDR1 is SEHNR and CDR2 FQNEAQ (reference sequence). The V gene end was trimmed by 5 bases and the J gene end by 1 base; junction bases not matched to a gene: 5. CDR3 length: 16 amino acids. The DNA of the CDR3 is TGTGCCAGCAGCCACACAGGGGGCGGGAACACCGGGGAGCTGTTTTTT. As protein: CASSHTGGGNTGELFF.

This clone was counted only a few times. The genes are TRBV10-3 and TRBJ2-4; 10 bases are shared with TRBD2. Germline V gene lookup returns CDR1 ENHRY and CDR2 SYGVKD. Trimming removed 0 bases from V and 5 bases from J; junction bases left unmatched: 13. CDR3 length: 19 residues. CDR3 DNA sequence: TGTGCCATCAGTGAGTCTGCTAGCGGGGGCAGGAGCTTGGAAAACATTCAGTACTTC. This gives the protein CAISESASGGRSLENIQYF.

The rearrangement links TRBV5-8 to TRBJ1-4; D remains ambiguous. This CDR3 contains 11 residues. Germline V gene lookup returns CDR1 SGHTS and CDR2 YDEGEE. Trimming pared 4 bases from V and 8 bases from J, leaving 6 bases between. The CDR3 here is CASSKREKLFF. The CDR3 DNA sequence: TGTGCCAGCAGCAAGAGAGAAAAACTGTTTTTT.

This chain uses TRBV19 with TRBJ1-5; D is ambiguous. The CDR3 totals 14 residues. Germline lookup yields CDR1 LNHDA and CDR2 SQIVND (reference sequence). Trimming stripped 8 bases from V and 2 bases from J, with 13 bases between. CDR3 residues: CASGEGRGNQPQHF. The CDR3 DNA reads as TGTGCCAGTGGGGAGGGTCGTGGCAATCAGCCCCAGCATTTT.